The rows below give T cell receptor beta chains drawn from one sample of a study of human T cells and chemical hapten exposure. TCRdb fed the RACE reads into MiXCR, producing one record per CDR3 protein. The table includes approximately 340,000 distinct CDR3 sequences, around 7% detected once. The material sequenced was whole blood, taken in connection with sensitization to the hapten diphenylcyclopropenone (DPC). The receptor source for this set is a woman younger than 35 with alopecia areata. Some clones in this sample may be carry-over from other donors' samples. CDR3s include the opening cysteine and the closing phenylalanine or tryptophan. The D gene is left open where the match is weak. Some rows mark clone size as missing; the rest say once, few, many or name a class of expanded clone.

clone_size,j_call,v_call,d_call,cdr3_aa,cdr3_nt
many,TRBJ2-7,TRBV28,.,CASSPDRPAHEQYF,TGTGCCAGCAGTCCCGACAGACCCGCCCACGAGCAGTACTTC
few,TRBJ1-4,TRBV5-1,.,CASSVGATNEKLFF,TGCGCCAGCAGCGTGGGTGCAACTAATGAAAAACTGTTTTTT
.,TRBJ2-3,TRBV5-1,TRBD2,CASSTDGTSSSTDTQYF,TGCGCCAGCAGCACGGACGGGACTAGCTCAAGCACAGATACGCAGTATTTT
.,TRBJ1-1,TRBV12-3/TRBV12-4,TRBD1,CASRDRGNTEAFF,TGTGCCAGCAGGGACAGGGGGAACACTGAAGCTTTCTTT
many,TRBJ1-1,TRBV20-1,.,CSARGAGRNTEAFF,TGCAGTGCTAGAGGGGCAGGGAGAAACACTGAAGCTTTCTTT
few,TRBJ1-1,TRBV7-3,.,CASSLLRDTEAFF,TGTGCCAGCAGCTTACTCAGGGATACTGAAGCTTTCTTT
.,TRBJ1-1,TRBV28,TRBD1,CASREGQLNTEAFF,TGTGCCAGCAGGGAGGGACAGTTGAACACTGAAGCTTTCTTT
.,TRBJ2-3,TRBV5-5,.,CASSLSGGRSTDTQYF,TGTGCCAGCAGCTTGAGTGGGGGCCGGAGCACAGATACGCAGTATTTT
few,TRBJ1-6,TRBV4-2,.,CASSQERRGWVEHNSPLHF,TGTGCCAGCAGCCAAGAGCGCAGGGGTTGGGTGGAGCATAATTCACCCCTCCACTTT
few,TRBJ1-1,TRBV7-6,.,CASSPEGQGHAFF,TGTGCCAGCAGCCCAGAGGGGCAGGGGCACGCTTTCTTT
few,TRBJ2-3,TRBV5-1,TRBD2,CASSWVAGSMPDTQYF,TGCGCCAGCAGCTGGGTAGCGGGGAGTATGCCAGATACGCAGTATTTT
few,TRBJ1-5,TRBV4-1,TRBD1,CASSQETGVNQPQHF,TGCGCCAGCAGCCAAGAAACAGGGGTAAATCAGCCCCAGCATTTT
.,TRBJ1-1,TRBV12-3/TRBV12-4,.,CASSSIYRLGRNTEAFF,TGTGCCAGCAGTTCCATATACCGACTGGGGAGGAACACTGAAGCTTTCTTT
few,TRBJ2-3,TRBV12-3/TRBV12-4,TRBD2,CASSTSGGGSDTQYF,TGTGCCAGCAGCACTAGCGGGGGGGGCTCAGATACGCAGTATTTT
.,TRBJ1-5,TRBV7-2,.,CASSLVRGTRSNQPQHF,TGTGCCAGCAGCTTAGTAAGGGGCACCCGTAGCAATCAGCCCCAGCATTTT
many,TRBJ2-2,TRBV29-1,.,CSVEVQGWHGELFF,TGCAGCGTTGAGGTCCAGGGCTGGCACGGGGAGCTGTTTTTT
many,TRBJ2-1,TRBV4-1,.,CASSQEKETYNEQFF,TGCGCCAGCAGCCAAGAAAAGGAGACCTACAATGAGCAGTTCTTC
.,TRBJ1-2,TRBV4-3,.,CASSQVRVSGYTF,TGCGCCAGCAGCCAAGTGCGTGTCAGTGGCTACACCTTC
few,TRBJ2-3,TRBV12-3/TRBV12-4,.,CASTLFLHSDTQYF,TGTGCCAGCACCCTTTTCCTTCATTCAGATACGCAGTATTTT
few,TRBJ1-2,TRBV11-2,TRBD1,CASSLGPGGYGYTF,TGTGCCAGCAGCTTAGGTCCAGGGGGCTATGGCTACACCTTC
many,TRBJ2-2,TRBV28,.,CASRHPDTGELFF,TGTGCCAGCAGACATCCGGACACCGGGGAGCTGTTTTTT